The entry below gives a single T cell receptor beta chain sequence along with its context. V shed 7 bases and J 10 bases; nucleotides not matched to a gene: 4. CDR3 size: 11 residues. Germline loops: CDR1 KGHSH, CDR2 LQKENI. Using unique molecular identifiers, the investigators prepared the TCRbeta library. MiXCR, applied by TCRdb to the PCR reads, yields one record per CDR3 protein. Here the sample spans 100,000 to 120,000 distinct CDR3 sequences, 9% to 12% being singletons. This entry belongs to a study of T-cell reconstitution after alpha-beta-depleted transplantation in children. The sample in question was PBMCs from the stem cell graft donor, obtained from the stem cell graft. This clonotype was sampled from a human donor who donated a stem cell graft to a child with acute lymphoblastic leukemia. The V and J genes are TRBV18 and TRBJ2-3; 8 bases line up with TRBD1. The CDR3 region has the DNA TGTGCCAGCTTGACAGGGGAGGCGCAGTATTTT. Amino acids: CASLTGEAQYF.